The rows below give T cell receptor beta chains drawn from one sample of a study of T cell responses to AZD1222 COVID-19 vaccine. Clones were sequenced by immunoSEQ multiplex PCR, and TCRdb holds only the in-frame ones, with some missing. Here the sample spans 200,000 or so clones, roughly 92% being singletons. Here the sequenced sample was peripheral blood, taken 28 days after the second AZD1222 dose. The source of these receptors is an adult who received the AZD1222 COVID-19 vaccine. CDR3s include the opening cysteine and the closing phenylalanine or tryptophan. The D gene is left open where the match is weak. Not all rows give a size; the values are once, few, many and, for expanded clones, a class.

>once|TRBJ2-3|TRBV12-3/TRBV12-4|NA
CASSGGSDTQYF
TGTGCCAGCAGCGGGGGCTCAGATACGCAGTATTTT
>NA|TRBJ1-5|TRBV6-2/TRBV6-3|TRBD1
CASSYHPGQGSNQPQHF
TGTGCCAGCAGTTACCATCCGGGACAGGGTAGCAATCAGCCCCAGCATTTT
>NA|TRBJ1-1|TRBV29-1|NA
CSVARRLGVAEAFF
TGCAGCGTTGCGCGCAGGCTAGGTGTGGCTGAAGCTTTCTTT
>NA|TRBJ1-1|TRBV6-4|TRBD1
CASSPGQGSTEAFF
TGTGCCAGCAGTCCAGGACAGGGCAGCACTGAAGCTTTCTTT
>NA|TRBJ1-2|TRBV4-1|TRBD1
CASSQDLGARGPNYGYTF
TGCGCCAGCAGCCAAGATTTGGGTGCGAGGGGGCCAAACTATGGCTACACCTTC
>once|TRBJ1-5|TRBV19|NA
CASSRRHTGLGGYSNQPQHF
TGTGCCAGTAGTCGCCGACACACAGGGCTTGGGGGCTATAGCAATCAGCCCCAGCATTTT
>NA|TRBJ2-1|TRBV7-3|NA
CASSSVRGAQYNEQFF
TGTGCCAGCAGCTCGGTACGGGGGGCCCAATACAATGAGCAGTTCTTC
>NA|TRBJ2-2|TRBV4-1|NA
CASSQVPSLGELFF
TGCGCCAGCAGCCAAGTGCCTAGTCTCGGGGAGCTGTTTTTT
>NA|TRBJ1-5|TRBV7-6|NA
CASTLGPARDQPQHF
TGTGCCAGCACTCTAGGGCCGGCTCGGGATCAGCCCCAGCATTTT
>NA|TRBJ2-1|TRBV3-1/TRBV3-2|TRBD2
CASSQAGLVSSNEQFF
TGTGCCAGCAGCCAAGCGGGACTAGTATCTTCCAATGAGCAGTTCTTC
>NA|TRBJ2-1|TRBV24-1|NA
CATPARPVRISYNEQFF
TGTGCCACTCCCGCTCGACCAGTACGAATATCCTACAATGAGCAGTTCTTC
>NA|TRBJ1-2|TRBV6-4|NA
CASTPDSTRRNYGYTF
TGTGCCAGCACCCCGGACAGCACCCGCCGTAACTATGGCTACACCTTC
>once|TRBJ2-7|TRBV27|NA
CASSGPHGREQYF
TGTGCCAGCAGCGGACCCCACGGGCGCGAGCAGTACTTC
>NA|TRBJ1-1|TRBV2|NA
CASSSQGVFYSEAFF
TGTGCCAGCAGTTCCCAGGGAGTCTTCTACTCTGAAGCTTTCTTT
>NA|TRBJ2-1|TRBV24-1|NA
CATSDEGVGYNEQFF
TGTGCCACCAGTGATGAGGGGGTAGGCTACAATGAGCAGTTCTTC
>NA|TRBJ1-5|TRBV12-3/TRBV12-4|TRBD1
CASSWTGTQPQHF
TGTGCCAGCAGTTGGACAGGGACCCAGCCCCAGCATTTT
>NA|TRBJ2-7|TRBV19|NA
CASRRKSPGDSYEQYF
TGTGCCAGTAGAAGGAAGTCGCCGGGCGACTCCTACGAGCAGTACTTC
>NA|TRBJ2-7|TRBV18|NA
CASSPSVGALREQYF
TGTGCCAGCTCACCATCCGTGGGGGCCCTACGAGAGCAGTACTTC
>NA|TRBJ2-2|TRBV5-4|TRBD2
CASSLGREAGELFF
TGTGCCAGCAGCTTGGGACGGGAGGCCGGGGAGCTGTTTTTT
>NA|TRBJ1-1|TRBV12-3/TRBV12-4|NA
CASSLAFEAFF
TGTGCCAGCAGTTTGGCATTTGAAGCTTTCTTT
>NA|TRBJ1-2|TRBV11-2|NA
CASSLSGNENYGYTF
TGTGCCAGCAGCTTGTCGGGCAACGAAAACTATGGCTACACCTTC
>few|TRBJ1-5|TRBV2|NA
CASRERQPPNQPQHF
TGTGCCAGCAGGGAACGACAGCCACCTAATCAGCCCCAGCATTTT
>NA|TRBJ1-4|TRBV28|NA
CASSRSSGDEKLFF
TGTGCCAGCAGTCGCTCATCGGGAGATGAAAAACTGTTTTTT
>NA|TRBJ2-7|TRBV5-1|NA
CASSLASTVGQEQYF
TGCGCCAGCAGCTTGGCGTCTACAGTAGGCCAGGAGCAGTACTTC